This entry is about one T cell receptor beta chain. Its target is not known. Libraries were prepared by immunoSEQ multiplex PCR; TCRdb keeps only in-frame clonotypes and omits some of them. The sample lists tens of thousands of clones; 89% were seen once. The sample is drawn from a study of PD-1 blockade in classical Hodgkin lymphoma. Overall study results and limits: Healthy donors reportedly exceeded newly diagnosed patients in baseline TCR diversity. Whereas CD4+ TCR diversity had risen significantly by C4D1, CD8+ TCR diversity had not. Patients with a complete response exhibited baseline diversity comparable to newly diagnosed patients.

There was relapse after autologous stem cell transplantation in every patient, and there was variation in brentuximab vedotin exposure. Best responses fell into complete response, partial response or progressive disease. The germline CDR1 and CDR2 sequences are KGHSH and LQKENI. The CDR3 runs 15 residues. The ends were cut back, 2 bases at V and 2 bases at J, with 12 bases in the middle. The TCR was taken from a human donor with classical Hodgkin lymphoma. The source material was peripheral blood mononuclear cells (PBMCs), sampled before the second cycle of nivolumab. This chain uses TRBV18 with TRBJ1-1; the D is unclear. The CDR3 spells CASSPSGNFNTEAFF. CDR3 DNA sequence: TGTGCCAGCTCACCATCCGGCAATTTCAACACTGAAGCTTTCTTT.